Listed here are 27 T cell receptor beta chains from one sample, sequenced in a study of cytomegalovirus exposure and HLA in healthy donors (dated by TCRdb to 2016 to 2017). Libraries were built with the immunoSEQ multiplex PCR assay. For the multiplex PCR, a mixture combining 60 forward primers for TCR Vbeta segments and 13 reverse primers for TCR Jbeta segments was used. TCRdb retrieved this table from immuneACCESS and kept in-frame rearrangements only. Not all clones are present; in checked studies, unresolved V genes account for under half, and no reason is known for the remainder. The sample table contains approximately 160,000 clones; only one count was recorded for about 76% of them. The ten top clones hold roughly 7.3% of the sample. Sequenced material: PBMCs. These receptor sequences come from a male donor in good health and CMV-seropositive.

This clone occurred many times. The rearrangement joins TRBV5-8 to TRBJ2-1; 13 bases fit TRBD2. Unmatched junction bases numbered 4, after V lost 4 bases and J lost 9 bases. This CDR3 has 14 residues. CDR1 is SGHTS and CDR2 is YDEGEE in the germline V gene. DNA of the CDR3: TGTGCCAGCAGCCGGACTAGCGGGGGCCCTGAGCAGTTCTTC. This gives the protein CASSRTSGGPEQFF.

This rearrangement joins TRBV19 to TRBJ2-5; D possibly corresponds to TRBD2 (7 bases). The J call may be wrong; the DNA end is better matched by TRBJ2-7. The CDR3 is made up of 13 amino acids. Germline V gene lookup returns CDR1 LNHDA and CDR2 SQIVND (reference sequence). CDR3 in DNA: TGTGCCAGTAGTCCATTAGGGGGGGACGAGCAGTACTTC. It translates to CASSPLGGDEQYF.

As DNA, the CDR3 is TGCAGCGTGGGGGGGAGCCTTAATTACGAGCAGTACTTC. Translation gives CSVGGSLNYEQYF. The chain combines TRBV29-1 with TRBJ2-7; TRBD2 agrees at 7 bases. There are 13 residues in the CDR3. Germline V gene lookup returns CDR1 SQVTM and CDR2 ANQGSEA. V was clipped by 6 bases and J by 4 bases; unmatched bases: 9.

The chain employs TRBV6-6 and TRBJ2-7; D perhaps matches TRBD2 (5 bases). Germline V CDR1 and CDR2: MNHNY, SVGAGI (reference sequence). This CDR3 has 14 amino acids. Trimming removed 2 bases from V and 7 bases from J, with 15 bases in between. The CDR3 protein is CASSYEGRPSEQYF. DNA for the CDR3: TGTGCCAGCAGTTACGAGGGTCGGCCGAGTGAGCAGTACTTC.

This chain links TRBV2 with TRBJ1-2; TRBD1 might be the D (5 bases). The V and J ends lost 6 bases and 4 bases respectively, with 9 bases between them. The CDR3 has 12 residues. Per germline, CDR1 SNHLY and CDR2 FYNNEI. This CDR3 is CASRITGYGYTF. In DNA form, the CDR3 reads TGTGCCAGCAGAATAACAGGCTATGGCTACACCTTC.

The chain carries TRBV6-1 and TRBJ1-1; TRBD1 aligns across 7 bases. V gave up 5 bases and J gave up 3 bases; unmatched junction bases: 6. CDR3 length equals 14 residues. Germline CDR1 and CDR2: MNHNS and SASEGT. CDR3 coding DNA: TGTGCCAGCAGTCGAGGGGACAGTTACACTGAAGCTTTCTTT. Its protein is CASSRGDSYTEAFF.

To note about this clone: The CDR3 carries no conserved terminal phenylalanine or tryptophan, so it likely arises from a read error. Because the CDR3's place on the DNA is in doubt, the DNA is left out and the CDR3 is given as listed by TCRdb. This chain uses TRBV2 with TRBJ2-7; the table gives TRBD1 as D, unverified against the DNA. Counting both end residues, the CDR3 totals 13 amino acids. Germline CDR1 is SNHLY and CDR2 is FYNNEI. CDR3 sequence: CASSEAVFLLGTA.

The chain's CDR3 is CASSPIRGSNTEAFF. DNA of the CDR3: TGTGCCAGCAGCCCGATAAGGGGCAGTAACACTGAAGCTTTCTTT. The chain combines TRBV25-1 with TRBJ1-1, with D maybe TRBD1 (5 bases). Germline loops: CDR1 MGHDK, CDR2 SYGVNS. V lost 6 bases and J 2 bases, leaving 16 bases between the germline ends. There are 15 residues in the CDR3.

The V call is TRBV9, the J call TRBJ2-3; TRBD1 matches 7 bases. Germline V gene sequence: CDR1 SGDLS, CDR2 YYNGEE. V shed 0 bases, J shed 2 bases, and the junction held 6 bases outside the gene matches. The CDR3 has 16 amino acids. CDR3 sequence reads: CASSVEGGRATDTQYF. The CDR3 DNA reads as TGTGCCAGCAGCGTAGAAGGGGGCAGAGCCACAGATACGCAGTATTTT.

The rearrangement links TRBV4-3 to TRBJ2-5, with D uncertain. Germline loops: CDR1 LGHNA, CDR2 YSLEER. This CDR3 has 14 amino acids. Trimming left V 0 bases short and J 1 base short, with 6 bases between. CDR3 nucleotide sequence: TGCGCCAGCAGCCAAGAGGTAGCCCAAGAGACCCAGTACTTC. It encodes CASSQEVAQETQYF.

CDR3 bases: TGTGCCAGCAGCGTCTCGGGGGACCCCACCGGGGAGCTGTTTTTT. Its protein is CASSVSGDPTGELFF. The rearrangement links TRBV9 to TRBJ2-2, with TRBD2 as a possible D gene (6 bases). From germline, CDR1 is SGDLS and CDR2 YYNGEE. The V and J ends lost 2 bases and 4 bases respectively, with 12 bases between them. CDR3 size: 15 residues. Complete variable domain (other parts from reference TRBV9 and TRBJ2-2): DSGVTQTPKHLITATGQRVTLRCSPRSGDLSVYWYQQSLDQGLQFLIQYYNGEERAKGNILERFSAQQFPDLHSELNLSSLELGDSALYFCASSVSGDPTGELFFGEGSRLTVL.

The CDR3 bases are TGTGCCAGCAGCTTAGAGCGGGGGGGCTCCGATACGCAGTATTTT. Translated: CASSLERGGSDTQYF. This chain joins TRBV7-2 and TRBJ2-3; 10 bases map to TRBD2. Trimming at V came to 1 base and at J to 6 bases, leaving 4 bases not matched to a gene. From germline, CDR1 is SGHTA and CDR2 FQGNSA. The CDR3 has 15 amino acids.

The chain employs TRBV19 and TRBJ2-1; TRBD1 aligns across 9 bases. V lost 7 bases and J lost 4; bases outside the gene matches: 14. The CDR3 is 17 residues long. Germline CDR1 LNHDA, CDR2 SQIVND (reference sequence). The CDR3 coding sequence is TGTGCCAGTAAACCCCCCTTGAGACAGGGGGTATACAATGAGCAGTTCTTC. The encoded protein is CASKPPLRQGVYNEQFF.

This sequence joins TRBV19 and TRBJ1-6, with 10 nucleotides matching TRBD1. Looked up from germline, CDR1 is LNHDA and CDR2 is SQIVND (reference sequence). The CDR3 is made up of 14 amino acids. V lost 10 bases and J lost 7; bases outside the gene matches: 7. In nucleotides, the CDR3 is TGTGCCACAGCGGGACAGGGGAACAATTCACCCCTCCACTTT. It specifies CATAGQGNNSPLHF.

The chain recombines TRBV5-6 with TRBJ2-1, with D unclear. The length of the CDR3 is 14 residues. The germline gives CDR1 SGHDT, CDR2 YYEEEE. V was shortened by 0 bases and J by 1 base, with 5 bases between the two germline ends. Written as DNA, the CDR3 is TGTGCCAGCAGCTTGGACAGTTCCTACAATGAGCAGTTCTTC. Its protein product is CASSLDSSYNEQFF.

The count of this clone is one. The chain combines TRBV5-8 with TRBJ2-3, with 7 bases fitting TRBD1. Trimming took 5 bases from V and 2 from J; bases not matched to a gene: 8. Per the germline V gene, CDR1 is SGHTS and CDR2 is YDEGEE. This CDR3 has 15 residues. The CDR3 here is CASSLRGLDTDTQYF. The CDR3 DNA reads TGTGCCAGCAGTCTGAGGGGGCTCGACACAGATACGCAGTATTTT.

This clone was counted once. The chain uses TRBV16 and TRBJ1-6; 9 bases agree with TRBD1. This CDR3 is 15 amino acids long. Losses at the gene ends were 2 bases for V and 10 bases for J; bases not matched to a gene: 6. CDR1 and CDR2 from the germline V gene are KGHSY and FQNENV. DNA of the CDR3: TGTGCCAGCAGCCAACGGGGACAGGGAAACTCACCCCTCCACTTT. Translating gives CASSQRGQGNSPLHF.

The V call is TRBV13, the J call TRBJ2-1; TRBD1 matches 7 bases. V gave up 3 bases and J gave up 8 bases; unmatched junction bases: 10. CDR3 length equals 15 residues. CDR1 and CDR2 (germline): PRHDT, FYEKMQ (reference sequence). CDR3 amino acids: CASSLPGQRSDEQFF. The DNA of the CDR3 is TGTGCCAGCAGCTTGCCGGGACAGAGAAGCGATGAGCAGTTCTTC.

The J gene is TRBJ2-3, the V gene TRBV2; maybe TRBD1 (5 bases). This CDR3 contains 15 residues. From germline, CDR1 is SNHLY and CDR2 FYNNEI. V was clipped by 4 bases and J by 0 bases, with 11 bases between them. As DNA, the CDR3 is TGTGCCAGCAGTGCTAACAGGTTCAGCACAGATACGCAGTATTTT. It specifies CASSANRFSTDTQYF.

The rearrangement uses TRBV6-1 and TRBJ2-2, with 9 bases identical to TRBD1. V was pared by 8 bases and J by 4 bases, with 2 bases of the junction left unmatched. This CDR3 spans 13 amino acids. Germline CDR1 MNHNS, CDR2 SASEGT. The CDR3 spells CASWDRATGELFF. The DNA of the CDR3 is TGTGCCAGCTGGGACAGGGCCACCGGGGAGCTGTTTTTT.

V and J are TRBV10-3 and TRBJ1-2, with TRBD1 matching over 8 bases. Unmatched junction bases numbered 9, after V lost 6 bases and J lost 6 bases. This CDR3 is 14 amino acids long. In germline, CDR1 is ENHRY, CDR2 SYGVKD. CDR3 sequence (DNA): TGTGCCATCAGCCCTGGACAGGGCTTGGATGGCTACACCTTC. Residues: CAISPGQGLDGYTF.

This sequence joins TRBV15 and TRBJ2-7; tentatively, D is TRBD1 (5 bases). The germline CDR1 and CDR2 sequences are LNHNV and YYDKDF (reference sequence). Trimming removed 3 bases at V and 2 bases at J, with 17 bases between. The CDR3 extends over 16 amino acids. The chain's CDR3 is CATSSPWGAGPYEQYF. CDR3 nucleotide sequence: TGTGCCACCAGCAGCCCCTGGGGTGCAGGGCCCTACGAGCAGTACTTC. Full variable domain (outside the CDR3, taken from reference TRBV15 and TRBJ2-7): DAMVIQNPRYQVTQFGKPVTLSCSQTLNHNVMYWYQQKSSQAPKLLFHYYDKDFNNEADTPDNFQSRRPNTSFCFLDIRSPGLGDTAMYLCATSSPWGAGPYEQYFGPGTRLTVT.

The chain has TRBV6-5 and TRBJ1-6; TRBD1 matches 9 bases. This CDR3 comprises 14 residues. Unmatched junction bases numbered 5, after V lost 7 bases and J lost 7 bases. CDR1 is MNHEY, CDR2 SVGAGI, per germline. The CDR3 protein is CASKLDRGNSPLHF. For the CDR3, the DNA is TGTGCCAGCAAATTGGACAGGGGAAATTCACCCCTCCACTTT.

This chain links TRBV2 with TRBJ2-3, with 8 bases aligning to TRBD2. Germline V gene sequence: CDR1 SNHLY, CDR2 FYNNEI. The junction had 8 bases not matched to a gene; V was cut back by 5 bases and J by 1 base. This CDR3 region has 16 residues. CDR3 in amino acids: CASSNQRGSGTDTQYF. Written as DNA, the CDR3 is TGTGCCAGCAGTAACCAGCGGGGGAGTGGCACAGATACGCAGTATTTT.

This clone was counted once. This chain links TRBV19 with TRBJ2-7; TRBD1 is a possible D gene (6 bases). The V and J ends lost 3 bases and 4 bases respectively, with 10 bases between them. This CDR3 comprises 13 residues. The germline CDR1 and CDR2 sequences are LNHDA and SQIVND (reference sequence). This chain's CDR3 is CASSIGTSYEQYF. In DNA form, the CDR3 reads TGTGCCAGTAGTATCGGGACATCATACGAGCAGTACTTC.

Here the CDR3 DNA reads TGCGCCAGCAGCCAAGGGGGGGAGAGGGGGGGTATGAACACTGAAGCTTTCTTT. It yields the protein CASSQGGERGGMNTEAFF. The V and J genes are TRBV4-1 and TRBJ1-1; the D gene is possibly TRBD1 (6 bases). Germline CDR1 is MGHRA and CDR2 is YSYEKL. The germline V and J ends were trimmed by 1 base and 0 bases, with 18 bases remaining between them. The length of the CDR3 is 18 residues.

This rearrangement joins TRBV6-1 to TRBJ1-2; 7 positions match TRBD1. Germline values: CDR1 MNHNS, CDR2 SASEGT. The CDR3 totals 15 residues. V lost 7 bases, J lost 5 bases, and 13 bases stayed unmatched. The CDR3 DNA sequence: TGTGCCAGCACATCCCAGGGGGACCGGATGTATGGCTACACCTTC. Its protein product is CASTSQGDRMYGYTF.